Following are 26 T cell receptor beta chains from one sample sequenced in a study of blood T cells in healthy people across ages (dated by TCRdb to between 2014 and 2017). Library generation was performed with 5' RACE. Sequencing took place on an Illumina HiSeq 2500. The second PCR ran for about 6 to 12 cycles and used a J-beta primer mix along with a sample-barcoded 5' primer. Using fastp trimming at Q25 and MiXCR clonotype assembly, TCRdb reanalyzed the public sequencing data and kept in-frame beta chains. A single entry per CDR3 protein holds the most common genes and DNA from its merged rows. The sample table records hundreds of thousands of distinct CDR3 sequences; about 21% of these occur just once. The ten top clones hold 3.5% to 4% of the sample. The sample was blood. The receptor source for this set is an older man in good health.

V and J are TRBV27 and TRBJ1-2, with D perhaps TRBD1 (6 bases). CDR1 and CDR2 (germline): MNHEY, SMNVEV (reference sequence). The CDR3 spans 14 residues. V lost 2 bases, J lost 4 bases, and 11 bases lay in between. CDR3 sequence (DNA): TGTGCCAGCAGTTTAAAGGGGGGCGGCTATGGCTACACCTTC. Protein product: CASSLKGGGYGYTF.

The V call is TRBV6-2 or TRBV6-3, the J call TRBJ2-5; tentatively, D is TRBD1 (6 bases). The end of the DNA fits TRBJ2-7 better, so the J call may be wrong. Germline values: CDR1 MNHEY, CDR2 SVGEGT. This CDR3 region has 17 residues. As DNA, the CDR3 is TGTGCCAGCAGTTACTCGGGGACAACCAAGACCTTCTACGAGCAGTACTTC. This sequence encodes CASSYSGTTKTFYEQYF.

This chain links TRBV11-3 with TRBJ2-1; D possibly corresponds to TRBD2 (5 bases). The CDR3 is 13 residues long. Germline CDR1 reads SGHNT; CDR2 reads YENEEA. V was clipped by 5 bases and J by 8 bases, with 13 bases between them. The DNA for the CDR3 is TGTGCCAGCAGCCCCCCGGACGGGGATGAGCAGTTCTTC. Translation gives CASSPPDGDEQFF. Full variable domain (remainder filled in from reference TRBV11-3 and TRBJ2-1): EAGVVQSPRYKIIEKKQPVAFWCNPISGHNTLYWYLQNLGQGPELLIRYENEEAVDDSQLPKDRFSAERLKGVDSTLKIQPAELGDSAVYLCASSPPDGDEQFFGPGTRLTVL.

This clonotype has only a few counts. The chain recombines TRBV4-3 with TRBJ2-5; 11 bases agree with TRBD2. CDR1 and CDR2 from the germline V gene are LGHNA and YSLEER. J was trimmed by 5 bases and V by 2 bases; bases with no gene match: 10. The CDR3 length is 17 residues. Written as DNA, the CDR3 is TGCGCCAGCAGCCAAAACTTAGCGGGAGGGCTAGAGGAGACCCAGTACTTC. It encodes CASSQNLAGGLEETQYF.

This clonotype has a single count. This chain connects TRBV20-1 to TRBJ2-1; TRBD2 agrees at 11 bases. J gave up 7 bases and V 4 bases, and 9 bases lay outside the gene matches. CDR3 length: 15 residues. Germline V lookup: CDR1 DFQATT, CDR2 SNEGSKA (reference sequence). The CDR3 DNA is TGCAGTGCTATAAATAGCGGGAGGGCCGATAATGAGCAGTTCTTC. Translation gives CSAINSGRADNEQFF.

This chain joins TRBV20-1 and TRBJ2-1; a weak D match, TRBD2 (6 bases). This CDR3 is 15 amino acids long. Between the trimmed V and J ends, which lost 0 bases and 2 bases, there was a span of 11 bases. The germline CDR1 and CDR2 sequences are DFQATT and SNEGSKA (reference sequence). For the CDR3, the DNA is TGCAGTGCTAGAGATAAACTAGCCACCTACAATGAGCAGTTCTTC. Translating gives CSARDKLATYNEQFF.

This clonotype came up a few times. This chain connects TRBV12-3 or TRBV12-4 to TRBJ2-1; TRBD2 matches 8 bases. The V and J ends lost 6 bases and 1 base, in that order; junction bases with no gene match: 8. The CDR3 spans 16 residues. The CDR3 DNA reads as TGTGCCAGCAGCCGGCGCAGCGGGGGATCCTACAATGAGCAGTTCTTC. Encoded protein: CASSRRSGGSYNEQFF.

This clonotype appeared a single time. This sequence joins TRBV3-1 and TRBJ2-5; TRBD2 matches 9 bases. Trimming cost V 4 bases and J 4 bases; bases outside gene matches: 10. Germline CDR1 and CDR2: LGHDT and YNNKEL (reference sequence). The CDR3 covers 16 residues. CDR3 sequence: CASSLGSSGSSETQYF. The CDR3 bases are TGTGCCAGCAGCCTTGGGAGTAGCGGGAGTTCAGAGACCCAGTACTTC.

This clonotype appeared a few times. The chain is built from TRBV4-1 and TRBJ1-3; 8 bases are shared with TRBD1. The V gene's germline CDR1 is MGHRA and CDR2 YSYEKL. V shed 6 bases, J shed 4 bases, and the junction held 2 bases outside the gene matches. CDR3 length: 13 amino acids. CDR3 nucleotide sequence: TGCGCCAGCAGTGGACAGGGCGGAAACACCATATATTTT. Amino acid sequence: CASSGQGGNTIYF.

The chain carries TRBV7-2 and TRBJ2-5; 11 positions match TRBD2. The CDR3 has 14 amino acids. Germline CDR1 SGHTA, CDR2 FQGNSA. V lost 2 bases and J lost 7; bases outside the gene matches: 3. The CDR3 DNA follows: TGTGCCAGCAGCTTATTGGGGACTAGCGGGACCCAGTACTTC. Residues: CASSLLGTSGTQYF.

This clonotype has a handful of counts. The chain carries TRBV29-1 and TRBJ1-2; D is undetermined. Trimming took 1 base from V and 4 from J, leaving 13 bases between them. The V gene's germline CDR1 is SQVTM and CDR2 ANQGSEA. This CDR3 contains 14 residues. The CDR3, as DNA: TGCAGCGTTGAAGTCTTCGGCCTAGGCTATGGCTACACCTTC. Protein product: CSVEVFGLGYGYTF.

This clonotype was seen a few times. The J gene is TRBJ2-5, the V gene TRBV29-1; 8 bases line up with TRBD1. Judging by the DNA end, TRBJ2-1 fits better; the J call may be wrong. CDR1 is SQVTM, CDR2 ANQGSEA, per germline. The CDR3 sequence is 12 residues long. The CDR3 DNA reads TGCAGCGTTGACAGGGGGCCGGGTGAGCAGTTCTTC. This codes for CSVDRGPGEQFF.

This chain connects TRBV11-2 to TRBJ2-6; D is undetermined. Germline lookup yields CDR1 SGHAT and CDR2 FQNNGV. The germline V and J ends were trimmed by 1 base and 0 bases, with 7 bases remaining between them. The CDR3 spans 16 residues. The CDR3 reads CASSLVRSSGANVLTF. The DNA for the CDR3 is TGTGCCAGCAGCTTAGTACGGAGCTCTGGGGCCAACGTCCTGACTTTC.

This clonotype showed up many times. The chain joins TRBV12-3 or TRBV12-4 to TRBJ2-1; tentative D call: TRBD2 (6 bases). Trimming took off 6 bases at V and 5 bases at J, with 8 bases between the two ends. The CDR3 runs to 12 residues. Here the CDR3 DNA reads TGTGCCAGCAGGACTAGTGACAATGAGCAGTTCTTC. This gives the protein CASRTSDNEQFF.

This clonotype came up a few times. This sequence joins TRBV4-1 and TRBJ1-6; possibly TRBD1 for D (5 bases). In germline, CDR1 is MGHRA, CDR2 YSYEKL. The CDR3 is 17 amino acids. The V gene lost 0 bases and the J gene lost 4 bases, with 13 bases spanning the gap. The CDR3 DNA reads TGCGCCAGCAGCCAAGATCTTAGGGACGGGTATAATTCACCCCTCCACTTT. Encoded protein: CASSQDLRDGYNSPLHF.

This clonotype was counted at least ten times. The chain recombines TRBV12-3 or TRBV12-4 with TRBJ2-5; 7 bases map to TRBD2. Trimming at V came to 3 bases and at J to 10 bases, leaving 11 bases not matched to a gene. This CDR3 has 14 residues. In DNA, the CDR3 is TGTGCCAGCAGTTTCGGGGGGTACAGTCGGAACCAGTACTTC. It yields the protein CASSFGGYSRNQYF.

This clonotype has a handful of counts. This sequence joins TRBV29-1 and TRBJ2-7, with D hard to call. The J call is in doubt because the DNA end fits TRBJ2-1 better. This CDR3 has 10 amino acids. CDR1 and CDR2 from the germline V gene are SQVTM and ANQGSEA. CDR3 bases: TGCAGCGTTGGAACCACAACGCAGTTCTTC. Its protein product is CSVGTTTQFF.

A few counts support this clonotype. J is TRBJ2-3 and V is TRBV4-3; D gene unclear. From germline, CDR1 is LGHNA and CDR2 YSLEER. The CDR3 consists of 16 residues. V lost 0 bases, J lost 1 base, and 11 bases lay in between. Here the CDR3 reads CASSQEARQGTDTQYF. Written as DNA, the CDR3 is TGCGCCAGCAGCCAAGAGGCTCGGCAGGGCACAGATACGCAGTATTTT.

V usage is TRBV6-5 and J usage is TRBJ2-1; 9 bases map to TRBD2. The ends lost 6 bases at V and 3 bases at J; junction bases unmatched: 6. The CDR3 spans 15 residues. In germline, CDR1 is MNHEY, CDR2 SVGAGI. The CDR3 reads CASSEGTSIYNEQFF. The CDR3, as DNA: TGTGCCAGCAGCGAGGGGACTAGCATCTACAATGAGCAGTTCTTC.

This clonotype showed up just a few times. This chain joins TRBV20-1 and TRBJ2-7; 9 positions match TRBD2. Germline trimming cut 3 bases from V and 6 bases from J; bases unmatched to any gene: 6. Germline values: CDR1 DFQATT, CDR2 SNEGSKA (reference sequence). The CDR3 has 13 residues. The CDR3 region has the DNA TGCAGTGCTAGTGGTCTAGCGGGGCCCGAGCAGTACTTC. This translates into CSASGLAGPEQYF.

This clonotype occurred a few times. The rearrangement joins TRBV28 to TRBJ2-3; D not certain. CDR3 size: 14 residues. Germline lookup yields CDR1 MDHEN and CDR2 SYDVKM. V dropped 4 bases and J dropped 0 bases, with 8 bases sitting between them. The CDR3 loop is CASSSPESTDTQYF. CDR3 nucleotide sequence: TGTGCCAGCAGTTCCCCTGAGAGCACAGATACGCAGTATTTT.

The V call is TRBV6-6, the J call TRBJ1-2, with D possibly matching TRBD1 (5 bases). Germline V gene lookup returns CDR1 MNHNY and CDR2 SVGAGI (reference sequence). This CDR3 comprises 13 residues. The germline V and J ends were trimmed by 8 bases and 0 bases, with 10 bases remaining between them. The CDR3 protein is CASLRTTNYGYTF. The CDR3 region has the DNA TGTGCCAGCTTACGGACAACTAACTATGGCTACACCTTC.

This clonotype has ten or more counts. The chain is built from TRBV3-1 and TRBJ2-7, with 7 bases fitting TRBD2. V lost 4 bases to trimming and J lost 2 bases; unmatched junction nucleotides: 8. This CDR3 comprises 15 residues. CDR1 and CDR2 from the germline V gene are LGHDT and YNNKEL (reference sequence). CDR3 nucleotide sequence: TGTGCCAGCAGCCCCTCGGCGGGAGCCACCTACGAGCAGTACTTC. Its translation is CASSPSAGATYEQYF.

A single count supports this clonotype. V gene TRBV29-1 combines with J gene TRBJ2-2; no firm D call. V lost 3 bases to trimming and J lost 2 bases, with 1 base between them. The CDR3 sequence is 11 residues long. CDR1 is SQVTM, CDR2 ANQGSEA, per germline. The CDR3 DNA reads as TGCAGCGTTGACAACACCGGGGAGCTGTTTTTT. Protein sequence: CSVDNTGELFF.

The V call is TRBV21-1, the J call TRBJ2-3; no DNA check was done on the table's D call, TRBD1. TRBV21-1 corresponds to a pseudogene. There are 17 residues in the CDR3. The CDR3 spells CASSKAGDPVGTDTQYF. As DNA, the CDR3 is TGTGCTAGCAGCAAAGCGGGGGACCCAGTCGGCACAGATACGCAGTATTTT.

This clonotype came up a few times. This chain connects TRBV5-5 to TRBJ2-1; D may be TRBD1 (6 bases). Looked up from germline, CDR1 is SGHKS and CDR2 is YYEKEE (reference sequence). The germline V and J ends were trimmed by 3 bases and 0 bases, with 10 bases remaining between them. This CDR3 region has 15 residues. The CDR3 region is CASSYQGSSYNEQFF. For the CDR3, the DNA is TGTGCCAGCAGCTATCAGGGGAGCTCCTACAATGAGCAGTTCTTC.